Reported below is one TCR beta chain. This specimen belongs to a study of response to subunit inactivated influenza vaccine. TCRdb reanalysed the RT-PCR reads using MiXCR and keeps one entry per CDR3 protein. In the table there are hundreds of thousands of distinct CDR3 sequences, 15% to 20% of which are singletons. The junction had 5 bases not matched to a gene; V was cut back by 4 bases and J by 2 bases. The CDR3 sequence is 15 residues long. Looked up from germline, CDR1 is SGHRS and CDR2 is YFSETQ. The receptor's source is a man aged 50-75 years who received an inactivated influenza vaccine. Sequencing was performed on CD4+ T cells sorted from PBMCs, taken approximately 25 months after vaccination. This chain connects TRBV5-1 to TRBJ2-1; 8 bases map to TRBD2. The CDR3 DNA sequence: TGCGCCAGCAGCCGGGAGGGGCTGCCCTACAATGAGCAGTTCTTC. It yields the protein CASSREGLPYNEQFF. The full variable domain, completed using reference TRBV5-1 and TRBJ2-1, is KAGVTQTPRYLIKTRGQQVTLSCSPISGHRSVSWYQQTPGQGLQFLFEYFSETQRNKGNFPGRFSGRQFSNSRSEMNVSTLELGDSALYLCASSREGLPYNEQFFGPGTRLTVL.